Given below is one T cell receptor beta chain in context. Its antigen is unknown. 13 Jbeta primers and 60 Vbeta primers were used for the PCR. Sequenced by immunoSEQ multiplex PCR; TCRdb stores in-frame clones only, minus some. This table lists roughly 75,000 clones. This entry is derived from a study of cytomegalovirus exposure and HLA in healthy donors. Overall study findings and caveats: Productive rates of about 87% or about 30% were seen for most TCR beta V segments in an earlier analysis. Another analysis was done later, and it associated approximately 15,000 TCR beta sequences with HLA alleles at 0.05 false discovery rate.

The clonotype originates from a man in his forties or fifties in good health and CMV-seronegative. Sequencing was done on a sample of PBMCs.

CDR3: CASSARVGNQPQHF. CDR3 in DNA: TGTGCCAGTAGTGCCAGGGTAGGAAATCAGCCCCAGCATTTT. The chain recombines TRBV19 with TRBJ1-5; D might be TRBD1 (5 bases). The V gene lost 5 bases and the J gene lost 4 bases, with 12 bases spanning the gap. The CDR3 length is 14 residues. Germline assignment: CDR1 LNHDA and CDR2 SQIVND (reference sequence). Full variable domain (rest looked up from reference TRBV19 and TRBJ1-5): DGGITQSPKYLFRKEGQNVTLSCEQNLNHDAMYWYRQDPGQGLRLIYYSQIVNDFQKGDIAEGYSVSREKKESFPLTVTSAQKNPTAFYLCASSARVGNQPQHFGDGTRLSIL.